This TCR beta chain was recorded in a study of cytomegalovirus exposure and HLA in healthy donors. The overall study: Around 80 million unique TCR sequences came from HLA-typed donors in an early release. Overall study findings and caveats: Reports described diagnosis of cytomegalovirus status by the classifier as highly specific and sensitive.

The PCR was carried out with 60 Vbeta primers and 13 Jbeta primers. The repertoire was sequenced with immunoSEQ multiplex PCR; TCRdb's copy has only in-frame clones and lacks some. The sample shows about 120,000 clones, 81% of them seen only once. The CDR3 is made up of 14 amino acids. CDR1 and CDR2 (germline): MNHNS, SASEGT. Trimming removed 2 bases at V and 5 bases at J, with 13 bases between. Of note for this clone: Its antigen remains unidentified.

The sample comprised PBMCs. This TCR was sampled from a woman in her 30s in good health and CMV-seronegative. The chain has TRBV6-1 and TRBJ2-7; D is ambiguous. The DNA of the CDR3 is TGTGCCAGCAGTGAATTCGTCGAGGTCCACGAGCAGTACTTC. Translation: CASSEFVEVHEQYF.